This TCR beta chain was profiled in a study of blood T cells in healthy people across ages. The study, taken as a whole, reports: Roughly linearly, TCR beta diversity per million T cells fell as age increased. The unsorted PBMCs prevented any conclusive comparison of naive versus antigen-experienced cells.

On this clonotype: Its antigen is undetermined.

Germline V gene sequence: CDR1 SGHAT, CDR2 FQNNGV. The V and J ends lost 5 bases and 0 bases respectively, with 13 bases between them. The CDR3 has 15 amino acids. Sample-barcoded 5' priming and a J-beta primer mix drove a second PCR of roughly 7 to 11 cycles. TCRdb reprocessed the 5' RACE reads with MiXCR, giving one entry per CDR3 protein. The profile shows more than 550,000 distinct CDR3 sequences, 22% of them singletons. PBMCs were isolated at a quantity of at least 6.5 million per sample. The sample taken for sequencing was blood. This clonotype was obtained from a man between 65 and 80 years old in good health. The chain is built from TRBV11-2 and TRBJ2-5; D uncertain. Written as DNA, the CDR3 is TGTGCCAGCAGCCCCCAGGTTGCGGACCAAGAGACCCAGTACTTC. It codes for CASSPQVADQETQYF.